The following is a TCR beta chain sequence with its context. Among the donors, all were healthy bone marrow donors. The study ran its PCR with 60 Vbeta and 13 Jbeta primers. The table came from immunoSEQ multiplex PCR; TCRdb's copy has only in-frame clones and leaves some out. The repertoire includes about 81,000 clones, just over 75% of them detected once, and approximately 3.2% sits in the top ten. These data belong to a study of cytomegalovirus exposure and HLA in healthy donors. The source material was PBMCs. The clonotype comes from a man over 45 in good health and CMV-seropositive.

CDR3 amino acids: CAWSPGQPNTEAFF. CDR3 nucleotides: TGTGCCTGGAGTCCCGGACAGCCGAACACTGAAGCTTTCTTT. The chain combines TRBV30 with TRBJ1-1; tentatively, D is TRBD1 (6 bases). Germline CDR1 GTSNPN, CDR2 SVGIG (reference sequence). The CDR3 is 14 amino acids. V lost 2 bases, J lost 1 base, and 11 bases lay in between.